This entry lists 11 T cell receptor beta chains sequenced from one sample in a study of T cells in localized non-small cell lung cancer. TCRdb's table, derived via immunoSEQ multiplex PCR, lists solely in-frame clones and lacks some. The sample includes around 91,000 clones, about nine tenths of them seen just once. The sequencing used peripheral blood, collected before any cancer treatment. The receptors come from a man aged 35 to 69 with stage I squamous cell lung carcinoma.

The chain links TRBV5-8 to TRBJ2-3, with 7 positions matching TRBD2. CDR1 is SGHTS and CDR2 is YDEGEE in the germline V gene. The CDR3 runs to 16 residues. With V trimmed by 4 bases and J by 3 bases, 11 bases remained unmatched. CDR3 bases: TGTGCCAGCAGCCGGGCGGGGAGCGGGGATACAGATACGCAGTATTTT. Translated: CASSRAGSGDTDTQYF.

This rearrangement joins TRBV6-6 to TRBJ1-5; D possibly corresponds to TRBD1 (5 bases). V lost 7 bases to trimming and J lost 5 bases, with 12 bases between them. The CDR3 spans 13 residues. In germline, CDR1 is MNHNY, CDR2 SVGAGI (reference sequence). The CDR3 coding sequence is TGTGCCAGCACGCTCTCAGGGTATCAGCCCCAGCATTTT. This sequence encodes CASTLSGYQPQHF.

The chain couples TRBV18 to TRBJ1-1; D remains unclear. Germline CDR1 reads KGHSH; CDR2 reads LQKENI. Trimming removed 3 bases at V and 0 bases at J, with 8 bases between. The CDR3 is 14 residues long. The CDR3 loop reads CASSPASMNTEAFF. CDR3 sequence (DNA): TGTGCCAGCTCACCGGCATCCATGAACACTGAAGCTTTCTTT.

In this sample, this clone turned up a few times. This chain links TRBV20-1 with TRBJ1-1; D remains unclear. The V end lost 4 bases, the J end lost 8 bases, and 11 bases lay between the germline ends. CDR1 is DFQATT and CDR2 is SNEGSKA in the germline V gene (reference sequence). CDR3 length: 11 amino acids. Written as DNA, the CDR3 is TGCAGTGCTACCCGCAACCCAGAAGCTTTCTTT. Amino acids: CSATRNPEAFF.

The gene calls are TRBV5-1 and TRBJ2-5; 8 bases are a match to TRBD1. The CDR3 is made up of 13 amino acids. V was pared by 3 bases and J by 5 bases, with 3 bases of the junction left unmatched. Germline assignment: CDR1 SGHRS and CDR2 YFSETQ. The CDR3 protein is CASSSTGEETQYF. In nucleotides, the CDR3 is TGCGCCAGCAGCTCGACAGGGGAGGAGACCCAGTACTTC.

The chain carries TRBV6-5 and TRBJ1-1; tentative D call: TRBD1 (6 bases). V was trimmed by 7 bases and J by 7 bases, leaving 10 bases between them. The CDR3 is 11 amino acids. Per germline, CDR1 MNHEY and CDR2 SVGAGI. The CDR3 coding sequence is TGTGCCAGCACTCAGGACAGTGAAGCTTTCTTT. Translating gives CASTQDSEAFF.

The CDR3 reads CSAGTGTDTQYF. CDR3 nucleotide sequence: TGCAGCGCGGGGACGGGTACAGATACGCAGTATTTT. This chain links TRBV29-1 with TRBJ2-3; possibly TRBD1 or TRBD2 for D (5 bases each). The germline V gene has CDR1 SQVTM and CDR2 ANQGSEA. V was pared by 7 bases and J by 3 bases, with 11 bases between. The CDR3 has 12 amino acids.

This clone was counted once. V and J are TRBV11-2 and TRBJ2-5; 10 bases match TRBD2. The CDR3 runs 16 residues. CDR1 is SGHAT and CDR2 is FQNNGV in the germline V gene. With 1 base clipped from V and 2 bases from J, the junction kept 4 bases outside the gene matches. The CDR3 DNA sequence: TGTGCCAGCAGCTTAGGAGGACTAGCGGTTCAAGAGACCCAGTACTTC. Its protein product is CASSLGGLAVQETQYF.

The chain recombines TRBV9 with TRBJ2-2, with a tentative D call TRBD2 (5 bases). CDR1 SGDLS and CDR2 YYNGEE come from the germline V gene. The CDR3 has 16 amino acids. Trimming stripped 0 bases from V and 0 bases from J, with 9 bases between. This CDR3 reads CASSVGGGTNTGELFF. The CDR3 region has the DNA TGTGCCAGCAGCGTAGGTGGAGGAACGAACACCGGGGAGCTGTTTTTT.

This chain joins TRBV6-1 and TRBJ1-1, with TRBD1 matching over 7 bases. V was pared by 2 bases and J by 4 bases, with 4 bases of the junction left unmatched. The CDR3 length is 14 residues. Germline-derived CDR1 and CDR2 are MNHNS and SASEGT. DNA of the CDR3: TGTGCCAGCAGTGAAAAGGGGGCAAGCACTGAAGCTTTCTTT. Protein sequence: CASSEKGASTEAFF.

The chain employs TRBV5-8 and TRBJ2-7, with 7 positions matching TRBD1. The CDR3 is 13 amino acids. The germline V gene has CDR1 SGHTS and CDR2 YDEGEE. V was pared by 7 bases and J by 5 bases, with 9 bases of the junction left unmatched. Written as DNA, the CDR3 is TGTGCCAGCGGACGGGACAGTACCCACGAGCAGTACTTC. Its protein product is CASGRDSTHEQYF.